This T cell receptor beta chain stems from a study of T cells in Graves' hyperthyroidism and ophthalmopathy. This clonotype was seen many times. The TCR beta CDR3 regions underwent amplification using RNA transcripts as the source. When the TCR CDR3 underwent first-round RT-PCR, the HTBI primer set was used. TCRdb ran MiXCR on the multiplex PCR reads and lists one entry per CDR3 protein. The sample carries approximately 620,000 distinct CDR3 sequences, around 14% recorded once. This CDR3 contains 20 residues. Per germline, CDR1 MNHNS and CDR2 SASEGT. The V and J ends lost 7 bases and 6 bases, in that order; junction bases with no gene match: 20.

The receptor was derived from a woman younger than 45 with Graves' hyperthyroidism that later progressed to Graves' ophthalmopathy. The sample was blood. The chain carries TRBV6-1 and TRBJ2-1, with 14 bases identical to TRBD2. In DNA form, the CDR3 reads TGTGCCAGCATTCTTTTATTGGGCAGGGGACTAGCGGGAGAAGGCAATGAGCAGTTCTTC. Its protein product is CASILLLGRGLAGEGNEQFF.